This is a list of T cell receptor beta chains from one sample in a study of cytomegalovirus exposure and HLA in healthy donors. Sequencing used immunoSEQ multiplex PCR; TCRdb keeps in-frame clones, though not all of them. The sample consists of under 200,000 clones, roughly 80% of them appearing once. The sequencing input was PBMCs. Receptors originate from a human donor in good health. CDR3s include the opening cysteine and the closing phenylalanine or tryptophan. D genes are given only for firm matches. Where a row states a size, it is once, few, many or the class of an expanded clone; other rows omit it.

CASSPGTVSNQPQHF	TGCGCCAGCAGCCCCGGGACAGTGAGCAATCAGCCCCAGCATTTT	TRBJ1-5	TRBD1	.	TRBV5-1
CASSPGLLSTDTQYF	TGTGCCAGCAGCCCCGGACTCCTAAGCACAGATACGCAGTATTTT	TRBJ2-3	.	.	TRBV7-6
CASSRASGGAILNNEQFF	TGCGCCAGCAGCCGGGCTAGCGGGGGGGCGATCCTAAACAATGAGCAGTTCTTC	TRBJ2-1	TRBD2	few	TRBV4-3
CASSESGWRNEQFF	TGTGCCAGCAGTGAATCTGGCTGGAGGAATGAGCAGTTCTTC	TRBJ2-1	.	few	TRBV6-1
CASGLSGYGYTF	TGTGCTAGTGGTTTATCAGGTTATGGCTACACCTTC	TRBJ1-2	.	.	TRBV12-5
CASSIGTVRNSPLHF	TGTGCCAGTAGTATAGGTACTGTCCGAAATTCACCCCTCCACTTT	TRBJ1-6	.	.	TRBV19
CASRSMTGHTGELFF	TGTGCCAGCCGCTCTATGACAGGGCACACCGGGGAGCTGTTTTTT	TRBJ2-2	TRBD1	.	TRBV7-9
CASSYRDTLSYEQYF	TGCGCCAGCAGTTACCGGGACACCTTGTCCTACGAGCAGTACTTC	TRBJ2-7	.	.	TRBV5-1
CASSRQGRQYEQYF	TGTGCCAGCAGCCGACAGGGGAGACAGTACGAGCAGTACTTC	TRBJ2-7	TRBD1	few	TRBV7-9
CASSKGGVMNTEAFF	TGTGCCAGCAGCAAAGGCGGGGTTATGAACACTGAAGCTTTCTTT	TRBJ1-1	.	once	TRBV21-1